This entry lists 24 T cell receptor beta chains sequenced from one sample in a study of shared clonotypes between healthy human individuals. In the naive CD8 group, cells lacked CD45RO and were positively selected for CCR7, so terminally differentiated effector memory CD45RA+ cells were left out. The protocol was immunoSEQ multiplex PCR, while the TCRdb copy is restricted to in-frame clones and leaves out a portion. The table records more than 2 million clones, over 85% of them present only once. The specimen was naive CD8+ T cells from PBMCs. These receptors all come from a man aged 18-30 years in good health. Some clones in this sample may be carry-over from other donors' samples.

Comments on this clone: This sample also contains other DNA sequences that code for the same CDR3. This sequence joins TRBV5-6 and TRBJ1-1; a weak D match, TRBD1 (5 bases). V was cut by 2 bases and J by 4 bases, with 12 bases left in between. CDR3 length equals 14 residues. The V gene's germline CDR1 is SGHDT and CDR2 YYEEEE. CDR3 nucleotides: TGTGCCAGCAGCTTAGGGGCCGCGGGCACTGAAGCTTTCTTT. Its translation: CASSLGAAGTEAFF.

In DNA, the CDR3 is TGTGCCAGCAGTCCCCGGGACACCCAGCAGTACTTC. It yields the protein CASSPRDTQQYF. V is TRBV28 and J is TRBJ2-7; TRBD1 is a possible D gene (6 bases). V gave up 5 bases and J gave up 8 bases, with 13 bases separating them. The CDR3 extends over 12 amino acids. The V gene's germline CDR1 is MDHEN and CDR2 SYDVKM.

This chain uses TRBV7-9 with TRBJ2-7, with D possibly TRBD1 on 6 matching bases. Per germline, CDR1 SEHNR and CDR2 FQNEAQ (reference sequence). The CDR3 runs 13 residues. The V end lost 4 bases, the J end lost 6 bases, and 13 bases lay between the germline ends. In DNA, the CDR3 is TGTGCCAGCAGCTACCGGACAGCGAGCGAGCAGTACTTC. Its translation: CASSYRTASEQYF.

The chain recombines TRBV4-3 with TRBJ2-7; 8 bases fit TRBD2. After removal of 0 bases from V and 5 bases from J, the junction contained 12 bases not matched to a gene. This CDR3 has 17 amino acids. The germline gives CDR1 LGHNA, CDR2 YSLEER. The DNA of the CDR3 is TGCGCCAGCAGCCAAGAAGGAGGAGCGGGAGTGGGCAACGAGCAGTACTTC. It translates to CASSQEGGAGVGNEQYF.

The chain couples TRBV18 to TRBJ2-7; D perhaps matches TRBD1 (6 bases). This CDR3 region has 13 residues. Germline CDR1 reads KGHSH; CDR2 reads LQKENI. V was clipped by 6 bases and J by 3 bases, with 12 bases between them. The CDR3 here is CASSLGGFYEQYF. In nucleotides, the CDR3 is TGTGCCAGCTCTCTAGGGGGTTTCTACGAGCAGTACTTC.

The genes are TRBV7-2 and TRBJ1-2, with D uncertain. The germline V gene has CDR1 SGHTA and CDR2 FQGNSA. The V end lost 4 bases, the J end lost 2 bases, and 11 bases lay between the germline ends. CDR3 length equals 14 residues. Written as DNA, the CDR3 is TGTGCCAGCAGCTCCGCCCTGGGAAACTATGGCTACACCTTC. Its translation is CASSSALGNYGYTF. Full variable domain (missing parts from reference TRBV7-2 and TRBJ1-2): GAGVSQSPSNKVTEKGKDVELRCDPISGHTALYWYRQSLGQGLEFLIYFQGNSAPDKSGLPSDRFSAERTGGSVSTLTIQRTQQEDSAVYLCASSSALGNYGYTFGSGTRLTVV.

The genes are TRBV7-6 and TRBJ2-3, with TRBD2 as a possible D gene (5 bases). This CDR3 comprises 16 residues. CDR1 SGHVS and CDR2 FNYEAQ come from the germline V gene. Trimming pared 3 bases from V and 0 bases from J, leaving 13 bases between. The CDR3 here is CASSFPLSDSTDTQYF. CDR3 nucleotide sequence: TGTGCCAGCAGCTTCCCCCTTAGCGATAGCACAGATACGCAGTATTTT.

This clone showed up just a few times. The rearrangement joins TRBV27 to TRBJ1-5, with D perhaps TRBD1 (5 bases). From germline, CDR1 is MNHEY and CDR2 SMNVEV (reference sequence). V was shortened by 6 bases and J by 2 bases, with 14 bases between the two germline ends. The CDR3 is 15 residues long. Here the CDR3 DNA reads TGTGCCAGCAGATTAGCCGGGGGTGGCAATCAGCCCCAGCATTTT. This codes for CASRLAGGGNQPQHF.

This clone has only a few counts. V usage is TRBV9 and J usage is TRBJ1-1, with D possibly matching TRBD1 (5 bases). The CDR3 runs 12 residues. Germline-derived CDR1 and CDR2 are SGDLS and YYNGEE. The V end lost 0 bases, the J end lost 11 bases, and 11 bases lay between the germline ends. This CDR3 is CASSVAQGTAFF. Here the CDR3 DNA reads TGTGCCAGCAGCGTAGCTCAAGGGACGGCTTTCTTT.

V and J are TRBV9 and TRBJ2-7; tentative D call: TRBD2 (6 bases). The germline V and J ends were trimmed by 0 bases and 4 bases, with 14 bases remaining between them. Germline values: CDR1 SGDLS, CDR2 YYNGEE. The CDR3 is 15 amino acids. CDR3 DNA sequence: TGTGCCAGCAGCGTAGGAGGAGGGTTACAATACGAGCAGTACTTC. Translated: CASSVGGGLQYEQYF.

This clone was recorded once. The rearrangement uses TRBV18 and TRBJ2-7; D unresolved. The CDR3 has 14 residues. Germline V CDR1 and CDR2: KGHSH, LQKENI. V was cut by 3 bases and J by 0 bases, with 9 bases left in between. For the CDR3, the DNA is TGTGCCAGCTCACCGGGCAGGAGCTCCTACGAGCAGTACTTC. Residues: CASSPGRSSYEQYF.

Remarks on this clone: Other DNA sequences in the same sample also yield this CDR3. The rearrangement uses TRBV7-8 and TRBJ2-7; D gene unclear. CDR1 is SGHVS and CDR2 is FQNEAQ in the germline V gene. The CDR3 length is 13 residues. Trimming pared 5 bases from V and 0 bases from J, leaving 8 bases between. This chain's CDR3 is CASSLRGSYEQYF. The CDR3 DNA sequence: TGTGCCAGCAGCCTTCGCGGCTCCTACGAGCAGTACTTC.

V is TRBV28 and J is TRBJ1-5; D remains ambiguous. Germline CDR1 reads MDHEN; CDR2 reads SYDVKM. Between the trimmed V and J ends, which lost 4 bases and 5 bases, there was a span of 12 bases. The CDR3 is 14 residues long. CDR3 sequence: CASSSPDRDQPQHF. The CDR3 nucleotides read TGTGCCAGCAGTTCACCGGACCGAGATCAGCCCCAGCATTTT.

The chain carries TRBV27 and TRBJ2-7; 8 positions agree with TRBD1. With 5 bases clipped from V and 5 bases from J, the junction kept 5 bases outside the gene matches. Germline CDR1 reads MNHEY; CDR2 reads SMNVEV (reference sequence). This CDR3 is built from 13 residues. The CDR3 here is CASSPDRGHEQYF. The CDR3 nucleotides read TGTGCCAGCAGTCCCGACAGGGGTCACGAGCAGTACTTC.

J is TRBJ2-1 and V is TRBV9; D uncertain. V lost 0 bases, J lost 6 bases, and 10 bases lay in between. CDR1 is SGDLS, CDR2 YYNGEE, per germline. This CDR3 has 14 residues. Written as DNA, the CDR3 is TGTGCCAGCAGCGTAGCGGACGCCCGCAATGAGCAGTTCTTC. The encoded protein is CASSVADARNEQFF.

This clone was detected only once. The CDR3, as DNA: TGCGCCAGCAGCCACGTTCGGGGGGGCGAGAACGTGAACACTGAAGCTTTCTTT. Protein sequence: CASSHVRGGENVNTEAFF. The J gene is TRBJ1-1, the V gene TRBV5-1; TRBD1 is a possible D gene (6 bases). Germline assignment: CDR1 SGHRS and CDR2 YFSETQ. The CDR3 contains 18 residues. V dropped 4 bases and J dropped 0 bases, with 22 bases sitting between them.

This chain links TRBV28 with TRBJ2-7, with a tentative D call TRBD2 (5 bases). The CDR3 loop spans 15 amino acids. V gave up 8 bases and J gave up 3 bases, with 20 bases separating them. Germline V gives CDR1 MDHEN, CDR2 SYDVKM. The CDR3 bases are TGTGCCAGCGATTCCGTAAGAGAGGGTGACTACGAGCAGTACTTC. Translating gives CASDSVREGDYEQYF.

The sample holds one count of this clone. The chain employs TRBV28 and TRBJ1-1; D is uncertain. Trimming removed 2 bases from V and 1 base from J, with 17 bases in between. This CDR3 spans 17 amino acids. Germline assignment: CDR1 MDHEN and CDR2 SYDVKM. The CDR3 coding sequence is TGTGCCAGCAGTTTAATTGTATCGGGATCAGGGAACACTGAAGCTTTCTTT. It is translated as CASSLIVSGSGNTEAFF.

J is TRBJ2-2 and V is TRBV4-1; D remains ambiguous. The V gene's germline CDR1 is MGHRA and CDR2 YSYEKL. The CDR3 contains 16 residues. The ends were cut back, 0 bases at V and 3 bases at J, with 11 bases in the middle. The CDR3 sequence is CASSQDPRSYTGELFF. CDR3 nucleotide sequence: TGCGCCAGCAGCCAAGATCCCCGCAGTTACACCGGGGAGCTGTTTTTT.

The rearrangement links TRBV9 to TRBJ2-3; a possible D gene is TRBD1 (6 bases). Germline V gives CDR1 SGDLS, CDR2 YYNGEE. Trimming left V 4 bases short and J 3 bases short, with 15 bases between. This CDR3 has 15 residues. Written as DNA, the CDR3 is TGTGCCAGCAGCCATACAGGGTTCGCGACAGATACGCAGTATTTT. This encodes CASSHTGFATDTQYF. Variable domain in full (rest from reference TRBV9 and TRBJ2-3): DSGVTQTPKHLITATGQRVTLRCSPRSGDLSVYWYQQSLDQGLQFLIQYYNGEERAKGNILERFSAQQFPDLHSELNLSSLELGDSALYFCASSHTGFATDTQYFGPGTRLTVL.

The chain is built from TRBV27 and TRBJ1-1; 7 positions match TRBD1. After removal of 3 bases from V and 3 bases from J, the junction contained 7 bases not matched to a gene. CDR1 and CDR2 (germline): MNHEY, SMNVEV (reference sequence). The CDR3 has 15 amino acids. The CDR3 here is CASSLAQTGYTEAFF. As DNA, the CDR3 is TGTGCCAGCAGTTTGGCCCAGACAGGGTACACTGAAGCTTTCTTT.

This chain connects TRBV23-1 to TRBJ2-2; D might be TRBD1 (8 bases). TRBV23-1 is annotated as an ORF whose role is uncertain. This CDR3 is 15 amino acids long. Trimming left V 8 bases short and J 5 bases short, with 18 bases between. CDR3 DNA sequence: TGCGCCAGCCTGGAGGACAGGGAGGGGACCGGGGAGCTGTTTTTT. Translation gives CASLEDREGTGELFF.

The V call is TRBV4-2, the J call TRBJ1-5; no definite D call. CDR1 is LGHNA and CDR2 is YNFKEQ in the germline V gene. This CDR3 has 12 residues. Trimming removed 6 bases from V and 6 bases from J, with 9 bases in between. CDR3 sequence (DNA): TGTGCCAGCAGGACAATGGGTCAGCCCCAGCATTTT. Protein: CASRTMGQPQHF.

The V and J genes are TRBV29-1 and TRBJ1-4; tentative D call: TRBD1 (6 bases). The CDR3 contains 14 residues. The V gene lost 3 bases and the J gene lost 5 bases, with 13 bases spanning the gap. Per germline, CDR1 SQVTM and CDR2 ANQGSEA. Here the CDR3 reads CSVEDSAENEKLFF. CDR3 DNA sequence: TGCAGCGTTGAGGACAGTGCAGAAAATGAAAAACTGTTTTTT.